In this sample, the clone carrying this TCR beta chain turned up a few times. The data stem from a study of blood T cell repertoires in COVID-19. Across the whole study: Some COVID-19 samples were acute and others convalescent; all came from the United States, Italy and Spain. Nucleic acid was either cDNA or gDNA, and it came from T cells, B-cell-depleted T cells, or PBMCs.

Original methodology: Reference gene primer amplification gave nucleated cell count estimates. The protocol was immunoSEQ multiplex PCR, while the TCRdb copy is restricted to in-frame clones and leaves out a portion. V, J and clone size were drawn from that table, and D and trimming were deduced from the DNA. The repertoire includes approximately 170,000 clones, approximately 89% of them detected once, and around 3.3% sits in the top ten. The receptor was derived from a man in his 70s with acute or convalescent COVID-19. The specimen sequenced was peripheral blood.

CDR3 amino acids: CASSPTGQGAHYGYTF. The CDR3 DNA reads TGTGCCAGCAGCCCCACTGGACAGGGGGCTCACTATGGCTACACCTTC. The chain carries TRBV7-3 and TRBJ1-2; TRBD1 agrees at 11 bases. The germline V gene has CDR1 SGHTA and CDR2 FQGTGA. The CDR3 is 16 amino acids. The junction had 8 bases not matched to a gene; V was cut back by 5 bases and J by 3 bases.